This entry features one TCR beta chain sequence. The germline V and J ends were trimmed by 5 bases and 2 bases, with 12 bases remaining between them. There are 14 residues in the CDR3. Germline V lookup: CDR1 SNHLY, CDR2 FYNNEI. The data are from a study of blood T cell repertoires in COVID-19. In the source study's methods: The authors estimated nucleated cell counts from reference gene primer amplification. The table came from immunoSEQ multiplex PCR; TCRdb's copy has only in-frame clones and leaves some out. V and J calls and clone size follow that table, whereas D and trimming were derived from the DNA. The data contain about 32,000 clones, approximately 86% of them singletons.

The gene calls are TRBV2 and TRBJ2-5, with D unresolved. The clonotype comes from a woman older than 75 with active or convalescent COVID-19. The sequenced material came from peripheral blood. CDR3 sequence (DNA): TGTGCCAGCAGTCGACGGGTAATACAAGAGACCCAGTACTTC. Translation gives CASSRRVIQETQYF.